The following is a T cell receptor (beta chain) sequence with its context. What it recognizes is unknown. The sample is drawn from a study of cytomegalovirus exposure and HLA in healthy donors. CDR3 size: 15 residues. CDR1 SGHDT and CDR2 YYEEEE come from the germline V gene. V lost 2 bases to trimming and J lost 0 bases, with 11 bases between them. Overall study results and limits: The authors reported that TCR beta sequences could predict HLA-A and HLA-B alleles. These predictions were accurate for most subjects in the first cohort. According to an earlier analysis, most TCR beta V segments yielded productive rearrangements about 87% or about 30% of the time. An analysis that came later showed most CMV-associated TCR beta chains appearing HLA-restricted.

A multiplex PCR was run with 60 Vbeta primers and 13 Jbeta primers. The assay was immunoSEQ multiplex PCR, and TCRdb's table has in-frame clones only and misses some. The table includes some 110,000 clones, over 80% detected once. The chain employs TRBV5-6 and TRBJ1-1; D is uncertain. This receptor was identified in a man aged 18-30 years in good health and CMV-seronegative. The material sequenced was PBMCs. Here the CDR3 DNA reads TGTGCCAGCAGCTTACTCGACGGGATGAACACTGAAGCTTTCTTT. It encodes CASSLLDGMNTEAFF.